This T cell receptor beta chain was sequenced for a study of blood T cell repertoires in COVID-19. The germline gives CDR1 SGHNT, CDR2 YYREEE (reference sequence). J lost 5 bases, V lost 3 bases, and 10 bases had no gene match. The CDR3 totals 17 residues. In the original workflow: Estimation of nucleated cell counts relied on the amplification of reference gene primers. The protocol was immunoSEQ multiplex PCR, while the TCRdb copy is restricted to in-frame clones and leaves out a portion. V and J calls and clone size are as listed in that table; D and trimming were resolved from the DNA. The sample lists some 400,000 clones; over 75% were seen once.

Sample: PBMCs or T cells enriched from blood (not recorded which). The genes are TRBV5-4 and TRBJ2-2; 10 bases match TRBD2. This clonotype originated in a man aged 30-40 years who had recovered from COVID-19. The CDR3 DNA reads as TGTGCCAGCAGCTCACTTGCTAGCGGGAGTCTTACCGGGGAGCTGTTTTTT. Its translation is CASSSLASGSLTGELFF.